One and the same sample provided the 2 T cell receptor beta chains below, sequenced in a study of OX40 agonist ivuxolimab in advanced cancers. TCRdb's table, derived via immunoSEQ multiplex PCR, lists solely in-frame clones and lacks some. The sample has fewer than 30,000 clones, less than 90% seen once; the top ten hold about half. Sequencing used CD4+ or CD8+ T cells sorted from blood, obtained in a trial of the OX40 agonist ivuxolimab. The origin of the receptors is an adult with an advanced solid tumor such as melanoma, head and neck, liver or kidney cancer.

The J gene is TRBJ2-1, the V gene TRBV11-1, with D hard to call. Germline CDR1 is SGHAT and CDR2 is FQDESV (reference sequence). Trimming cost V 3 bases and J 8 bases, with 20 bases left between them. There are 16 residues in the CDR3. CDR3 region: CASSFLGGSGPHEQFF. The DNA for the CDR3 is TGTGCCAGCAGCTTTTTGGGTGGAAGTGGACCCCATGAGCAGTTCTTC.

Note on this clone: This sample also contains other DNA sequences that code for the same CDR3. The rearrangement links TRBV5-1 to TRBJ1-1; D is uncertain. Germline CDR1 is SGHRS and CDR2 is YFSETQ. V lost 1 base, J lost 3 bases, and 7 bases lay in between. The CDR3 sequence is 13 residues long. The CDR3 protein is CASSLTEYTEAFF. The CDR3 bases are TGCGCCAGCAGCTTGACGGAGTACACTGAAGCTTTCTTT. Full variable domain (remainder filled in from reference TRBV5-1 and TRBJ1-1): KAGVTQTPRYLIKTRGQQVTLSCSPISGHRSVSWYQQTPGQGLQFLFEYFSETQRNKGNFPGRFSGRQFSNSRSEMNVSTLELGDSALYLCASSLTEYTEAFFGQGTRLTVV.